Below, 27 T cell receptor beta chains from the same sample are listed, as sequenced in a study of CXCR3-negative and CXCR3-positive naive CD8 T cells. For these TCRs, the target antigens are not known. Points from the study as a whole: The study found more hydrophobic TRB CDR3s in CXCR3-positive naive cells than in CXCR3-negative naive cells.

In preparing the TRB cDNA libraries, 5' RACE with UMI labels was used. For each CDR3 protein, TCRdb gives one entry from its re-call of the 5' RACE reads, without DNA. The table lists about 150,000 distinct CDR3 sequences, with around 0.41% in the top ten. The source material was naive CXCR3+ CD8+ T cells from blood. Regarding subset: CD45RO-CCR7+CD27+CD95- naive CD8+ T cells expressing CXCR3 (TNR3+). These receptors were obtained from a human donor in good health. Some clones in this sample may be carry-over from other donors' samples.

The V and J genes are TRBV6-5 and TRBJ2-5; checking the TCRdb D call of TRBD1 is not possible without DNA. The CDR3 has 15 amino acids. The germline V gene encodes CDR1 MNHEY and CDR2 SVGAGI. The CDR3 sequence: CASSPGHYVKETQYF.

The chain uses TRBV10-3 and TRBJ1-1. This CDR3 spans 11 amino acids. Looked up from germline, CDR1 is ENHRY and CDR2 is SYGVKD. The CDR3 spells CAISESMEAFF.

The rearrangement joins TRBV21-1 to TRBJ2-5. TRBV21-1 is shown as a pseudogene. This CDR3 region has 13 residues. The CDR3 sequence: CASSGQSQETQYF.

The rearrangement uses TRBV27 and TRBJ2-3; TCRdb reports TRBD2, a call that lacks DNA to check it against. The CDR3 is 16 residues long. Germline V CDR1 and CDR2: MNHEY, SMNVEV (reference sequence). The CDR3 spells CASTLLAGPSVDTQYF.

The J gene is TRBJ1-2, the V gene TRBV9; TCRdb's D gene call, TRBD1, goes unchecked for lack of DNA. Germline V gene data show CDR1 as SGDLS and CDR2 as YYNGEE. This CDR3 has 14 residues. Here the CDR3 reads CASSVGTGGDGYTF.

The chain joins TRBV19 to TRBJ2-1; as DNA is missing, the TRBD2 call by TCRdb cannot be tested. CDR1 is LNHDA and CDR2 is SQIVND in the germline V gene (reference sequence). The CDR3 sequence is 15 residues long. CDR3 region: CASSILADFYNEQFF. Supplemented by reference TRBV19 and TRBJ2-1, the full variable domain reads DGGITQSPKYLFRKEGQNVTLSCEQNLNHDAMYWYRQDPGQGLRLIYYSQIVNDFQKGDIAEGYSVSREKKESFPLTVTSAQKNPTAFYLCASSILADFYNEQFFGPGTRLTVL.

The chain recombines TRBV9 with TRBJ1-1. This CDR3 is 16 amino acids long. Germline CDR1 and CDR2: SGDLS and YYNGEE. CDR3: CASSHRDGLSGTEAFF.

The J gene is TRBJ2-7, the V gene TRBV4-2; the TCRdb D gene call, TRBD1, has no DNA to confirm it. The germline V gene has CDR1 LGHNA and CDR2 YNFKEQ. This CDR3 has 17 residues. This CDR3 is CASSHSSRDTLTYEQYF.

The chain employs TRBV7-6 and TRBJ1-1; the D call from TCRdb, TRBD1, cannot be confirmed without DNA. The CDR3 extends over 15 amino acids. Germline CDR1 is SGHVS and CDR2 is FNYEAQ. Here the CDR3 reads CASSPEPGPNTEAFF.

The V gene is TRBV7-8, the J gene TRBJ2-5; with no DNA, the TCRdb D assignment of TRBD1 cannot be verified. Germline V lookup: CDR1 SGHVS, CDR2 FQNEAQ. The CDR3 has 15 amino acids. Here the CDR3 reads CASSPRDRGQETQYF. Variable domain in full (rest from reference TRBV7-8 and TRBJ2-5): GAGVSQSPRYKVAKRGQDVALRCDPISGHVSLFWYQQALGQGPEFLTYFQNEAQLDKSGLPSDRFFAERPEGSVSTLKIQRTQQEDSAVYLCASSPRDRGQETQYFGPGTRLLVL.

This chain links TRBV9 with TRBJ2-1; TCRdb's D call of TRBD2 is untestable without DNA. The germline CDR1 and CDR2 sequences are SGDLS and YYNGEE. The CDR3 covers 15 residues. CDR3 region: CASSRAFSSYNEQFF.

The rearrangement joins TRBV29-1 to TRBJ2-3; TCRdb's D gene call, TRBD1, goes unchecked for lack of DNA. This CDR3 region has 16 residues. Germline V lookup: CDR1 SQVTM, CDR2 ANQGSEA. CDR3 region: CSVDKILQGGTDTQYF.

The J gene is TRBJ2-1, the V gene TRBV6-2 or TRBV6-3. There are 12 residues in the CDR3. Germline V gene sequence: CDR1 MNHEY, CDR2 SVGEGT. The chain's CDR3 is CASGRQHNEQFF.

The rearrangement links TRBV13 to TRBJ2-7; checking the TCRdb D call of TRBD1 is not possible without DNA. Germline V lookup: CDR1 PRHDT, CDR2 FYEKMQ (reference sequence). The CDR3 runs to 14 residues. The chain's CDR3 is CASSLAQGKNEQYF.

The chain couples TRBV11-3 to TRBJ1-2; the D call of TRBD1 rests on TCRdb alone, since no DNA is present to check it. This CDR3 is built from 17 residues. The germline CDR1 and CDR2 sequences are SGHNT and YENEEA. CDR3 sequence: CASSTAGALSSSYGYTF.

CDR3: CASDKLNTGELFF. The chain links TRBV7-9 to TRBJ2-2. Looked up from germline, CDR1 is SEHNR and CDR2 is FQNEAQ (reference sequence). The CDR3 is 13 amino acids.

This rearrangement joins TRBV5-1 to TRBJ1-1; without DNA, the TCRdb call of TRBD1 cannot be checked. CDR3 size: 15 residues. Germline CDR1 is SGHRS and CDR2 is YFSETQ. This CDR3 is CASRFGAGLFAEAFF.

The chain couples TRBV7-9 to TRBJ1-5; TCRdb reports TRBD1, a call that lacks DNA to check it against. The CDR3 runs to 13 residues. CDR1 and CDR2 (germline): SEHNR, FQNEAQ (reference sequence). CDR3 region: CASSSPWGDRQHF.

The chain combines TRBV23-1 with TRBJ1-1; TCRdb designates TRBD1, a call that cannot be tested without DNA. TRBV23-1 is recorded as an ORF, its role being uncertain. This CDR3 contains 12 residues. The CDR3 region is CASTGANTEAFF.

The CDR3 loop reads CASSWTSGYHEQFF. This chain connects TRBV27 to TRBJ2-1; the D call of TRBD2 rests on TCRdb alone, since no DNA is present to check it. Germline CDR1 and CDR2: MNHEY and SMNVEV (reference sequence). The CDR3 contains 14 residues.

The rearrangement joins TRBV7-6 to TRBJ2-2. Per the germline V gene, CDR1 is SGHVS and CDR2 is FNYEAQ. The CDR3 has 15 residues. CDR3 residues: CASSQNVESHGELFF. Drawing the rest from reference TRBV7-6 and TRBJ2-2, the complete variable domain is GAGVSQSPRYKVTKRGQDVALRCDPISGHVSLYWYRQALGQGPEFLTYFNYEAQQDKSGLPNDRFSAERPEGSISTLTIQRTEQRDSAMYRCASSQNVESHGELFFGEGSRLTVL.

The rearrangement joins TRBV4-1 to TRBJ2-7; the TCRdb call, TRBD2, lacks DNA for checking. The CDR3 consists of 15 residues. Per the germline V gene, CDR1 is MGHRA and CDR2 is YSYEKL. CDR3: CASSRPSGGTYEQCF.

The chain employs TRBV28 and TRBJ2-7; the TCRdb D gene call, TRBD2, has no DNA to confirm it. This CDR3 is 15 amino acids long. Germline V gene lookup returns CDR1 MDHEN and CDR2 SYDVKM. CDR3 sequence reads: CASSLLAASSYEQYF.

CDR3 in amino acids: CASSNPGQSPSMADTQYF. This chain uses TRBV21-1 with TRBJ2-3; as DNA is missing, the TRBD1 call by TCRdb cannot be tested. TRBV21-1 is a known pseudogene. The CDR3 spans 18 residues.

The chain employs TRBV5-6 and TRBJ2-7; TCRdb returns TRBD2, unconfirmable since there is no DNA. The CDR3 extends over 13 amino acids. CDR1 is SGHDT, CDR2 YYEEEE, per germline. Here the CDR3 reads CASSQQRNYEQYF.

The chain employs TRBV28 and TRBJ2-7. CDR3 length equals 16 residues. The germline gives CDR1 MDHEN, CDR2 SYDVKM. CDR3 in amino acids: CASSLYRGLGSYEQYF.

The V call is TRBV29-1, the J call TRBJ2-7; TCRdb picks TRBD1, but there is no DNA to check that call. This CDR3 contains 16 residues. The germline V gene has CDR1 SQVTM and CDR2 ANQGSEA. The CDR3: CSVEGWQGANSYEQYF.